A selection of T cell receptor beta chains follows, all from one sample in a study of long-term antiretroviral therapy in people with HIV. The data were produced by immunoSEQ multiplex PCR, yet TCRdb's version contains in-frame clones alone and is incomplete. This sample has under 40,000 clones, with 70% to 90% found just once. The material sequenced was unsorted PBMCs, taken just under 2.9 years before starting antiretroviral therapy. Receptor source: a woman aged 30 to 39 with HIV. Each CDR3 is given with its conserved first and last residue. The D gene is left open where the match is weak. The size entry is marked missing in some rows and otherwise reads once, few, many or a size class.

TRBD1 TRBJ1-2 TRBV7-8 - TGTGCCAGCAGTTTCAGGGGGGAAGGCTACACCTTC CASSFRGEGYTF
- TRBJ2-3 TRBV14 - TGTGCCAGCAGCCCCGGAGCCCGAAGCACAGATACGCAGTATTTT CASSPGARSTDTQYF
- TRBJ2-1 TRBV5-6 - TGTGCCAGCAGCTTGGTCCCAGGGTACAACTACAATGAGCAGTTCTTC CASSLVPGYNYNEQFF
TRBD2 TRBJ2-1 TRBV19 - TGTGCCAGTAGTATTAGCGGGCTTGAGCAGTTCTTC CASSISGLEQFF
- TRBJ1-4 TRBV7-9 - TGTGCCAGCATGAGGATATGGGGCGGTGAAAAACTGTTTTTT CASMRIWGGEKLFF
- TRBJ1-1 TRBV10-3 - TGTGCCATCAGGGAGAACACTGAAGCTTTCTTT CAIRENTEAFF
- TRBJ2-1 TRBV30 - TGTGCCTGGAGTGCCACTCGGACGAGCGGCTCCTACAATGAGCAGTTCTTC CAWSATRTSGSYNEQFF
- TRBJ2-5 TRBV25-1 - TGTGCCAGCAGTACGCCGACAGAGCAAGAGACCCAGTACTTC CASSTPTEQETQYF
TRBD1 TRBJ1-2 TRBV4-1 - TGCGCCAGCAGCCCGTCCGGGACAGGGAGTCCCTACTATGGCTACACCTTC CASSPSGTGSPYYGYTF
- TRBJ1-1 TRBV2 - TGTGCCAGCCCTACCGGCCTGAACACTGAAGCTTTCTTT CASPTGLNTEAFF
- TRBJ1-2 TRBV10-3 - TGTGCCATCAGTGATCTGGGGGCAATCAATGGCTACACCTTC CAISDLGAINGYTF
TRBD1 TRBJ1-2 TRBV6-1 - TGTGCCAGCAGTGGTCGAACAGGGGCTATGGGCTACACCTTC CASSGRTGAMGYTF
- TRBJ1-4 TRBV15 few TGTGCCACCAGCGGGGGGGGAGGAGTGGCTAATGAAAAACTGTTTTTT CATSGGGGVANEKLFF
TRBD1 TRBJ2-3 TRBV6-1 - TGTGCCAGCAACGGACAGGGTTGGACAGATACGCAGTATTTT CASNGQGWTDTQYF
TRBD1 TRBJ2-7 TRBV29-1 - TGCAGCGTTTCCGACAGGGACCACGAGCAGTACTTC CSVSDRDHEQYF
- TRBJ1-1 TRBV19 few TGTGCCAGTAGTATGAGGAACACTGAAGCTTTCTTT CASSMRNTEAFF
TRBD1 TRBJ1-4 TRBV5-1 - TGCGCCAGCAGCTTTTCTAACCCAGGGGGCTTCGCCGGTGAAAAACTGTTTTTT CASSFSNPGGFAGEKLFF
TRBD1 TRBJ1-1 TRBV11-2 - TGTGCCAGCAGACGCGACAGGGTGAACACTGAAGCTTTCTTT CASRRDRVNTEAFF
- TRBJ1-2 TRBV7-8 - TGTGCCAGCAGCCGTAGGATCGGGCAGGCCGGCGACTATGGCTACACCTTC CASSRRIGQAGDYGYTF
TRBD1 TRBJ1-6 TRBV28 - TGTGCCAGCAGTCCGCCGGGACAGAATTCACCCCTCCACTTT CASSPPGQNSPLHF
- TRBJ1-1 TRBV19 - TGTGCCAGTAGTTTCGTAAGTCAAGCTTTCTTT CASSFVSQAFF
- TRBJ2-3 TRBV19 - TGTGCCAGTAGTATAGGTGGGCAGTACACAGATACGCAGTATTTT CASSIGGQYTDTQYF
TRBD1 TRBJ1-5 TRBV19 - TGTGCCAGTAGCGTACAGGGGGCCGGTCAGCCCCAGCATTTT CASSVQGAGQPQHF
- TRBJ2-5 TRBV5-1 - TGCGCCAGCAGCTTGGAACAAGAGACCCAGTACTTC CASSLEQETQYF
TRBD1 TRBJ2-3 TRBV7-2 - TGTGCCAGCAGCTTAGACATGAGGACAGGGGCCAGAGATACGCAGTATTTT CASSLDMRTGARDTQYF
- TRBJ1-5 TRBV14 once TGTGCCAGCAGCCTCCAAGACGGGGGCCCCCAGCATTTT CASSLQDGGPQHF
- TRBJ2-4 TRBV19 - TGTGCCAGTAGTAGCTTCCGGGACATTCAGTACTTC CASSSFRDIQYF
- TRBJ1-2 TRBV9 - TGTGCCAGCAGCGTAGGGGTGGGGGGCTATGGCTACACCTTC CASSVGVGGYGYTF
TRBD1 TRBJ2-2 TRBV5-8 - TGTGCCAGCAGCACCGGGACAGGGGGTGCCGGGGAGCTGTTTTTT CASSTGTGGAGELFF
- TRBJ2-1 TRBV18 - TGTGCCAGCTCACCAGGGCTAATTAGCAATAATGAGCAGTTCTTC CASSPGLISNNEQFF
- TRBJ1-2 TRBV7-2 few TGTGCCAGCAGCTCTCCGGGACTCTCCCCGGGCTACACCTTC CASSSPGLSPGYTF
- TRBJ2-6 TRBV4-1 - TGCGCCAGCAGTAGCGGCTCTGGGGCCAACGTCCTGACTTTC CASSSGSGANVLTF
TRBD1 TRBJ1-2 TRBV11-2 medium-sized TGTGCCAGCAGCCACCCGACAGGGGCCTATGGCTACACCTTC CASSHPTGAYGYTF
- TRBJ1-2 TRBV12-5 once TGTGCTAGTGGCCCTACAGGGTATACATATAGACGCTATGGCTACACCTTC CASGPTGYTYRRYGYTF
- TRBJ1-1 TRBV19 - TGTGCCAGTAGTATAGGAGGTCCGAGAGGCACAGGGATTCCAGAGAACACTGAAGCTTTCTTT CASSIGGPRGTGIPENTEAFF
- TRBJ1-5 TRBV19 - TGTGCCAGTAGTCCACGACAGGTTCTCAATCAGCCCCAGCATTTT CASSPRQVLNQPQHF
- TRBJ2-5 TRBV7-9 - TGTGCCAGCAGCTTAAAACGACAGGGAGGTGAGACCCAGTACTTC CASSLKRQGGETQYF